Described below is a single TCR beta chain sequence and its context. This sample was included in a study of blood T cell repertoires in COVID-19. For the study at large: The United States, Italy and Spain supplied acute and convalescent COVID-19 samples. In each case, the material was cDNA or gDNA derived from T cells, B-cell-depleted T cells, or PBMCs.

Source study methods: Nucleated cell counts were estimated from reference gene primer amplification. The data were produced by immunoSEQ multiplex PCR, yet TCRdb's version contains in-frame clones alone and is incomplete. D and trimming were read from the DNA, whereas the V and J calls and clone size are those reported in that table. The sample holds a few hundred thousand clones; roughly 84% are singletons and the top ten take 0.87%. This CDR3 has 12 amino acids. The V and J ends lost 1 base and 11 bases respectively, with 10 bases between them. In germline, CDR1 is SGHAT, CDR2 FQNNGV. The chain links TRBV11-2 to TRBJ2-3; D is unresolved. The TCR comes from a human donor with COVID-19, enrolled during active disease. The donor label of this sample is uncertain. Input material: peripheral blood. In nucleotides, the CDR3 is TGTGCCAGCAGCTTAGTGAGGAGCTGGCAGTATTTT. Encoded protein: CASSLVRSWQYF.